The clone carrying this T cell receptor beta chain was found a few times. The antigen remains undetermined. Of the isolated RNA, all was reverse transcribed, and so the sequenced material was expressed TCRB transcripts. Assay used: immunoSEQ multiplex PCR; TCRdb lists only in-frame clones, some missing. The profile shows roughly 140,000 clones, 11% of them singletons. The sample belongs to a study of beta chain features in type 1 diabetes. Study conclusions and caveats: Diminished insertions and augmented deletions at VDJ junctions characterized type 1 diabetes patients.

The CDR3 covers 15 residues. V lost 0 bases and J 2 bases, leaving 11 bases between the germline ends. The V gene's germline CDR1 is SGDLS and CDR2 YYNGEE. The sample taken for sequencing was central memory CD4+ T cells from blood. The sequence came from a man between 18 and 29 years old in good health. The chain is built from TRBV9 and TRBJ2-5; D remains unclear. CDR3 amino acids: CASSVGVEHQETQYF. The CDR3 nucleotides are TGTGCCAGCAGCGTAGGGGTCGAACATCAAGAGACCCAGTACTTC. The variable domain in full, with the rest retrieved from reference TRBV9 and TRBJ2-5, is DSGVTQTPKHLITATGQRVTLRCSPRSGDLSVYWYQQSLDQGLQFLIQYYNGEERAKGNILERFSAQQFPDLHSELNLSSLELGDSALYFCASSVGVEHQETQYFGPGTRLLVL.